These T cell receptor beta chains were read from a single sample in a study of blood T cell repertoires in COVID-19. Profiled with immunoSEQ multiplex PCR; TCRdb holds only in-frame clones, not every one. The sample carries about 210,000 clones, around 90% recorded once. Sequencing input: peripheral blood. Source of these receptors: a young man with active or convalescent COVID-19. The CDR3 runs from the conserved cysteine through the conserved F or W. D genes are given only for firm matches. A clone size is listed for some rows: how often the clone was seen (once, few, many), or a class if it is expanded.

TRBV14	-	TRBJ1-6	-	TGTGCCAGCAGCCTTCGGACATACTCACCCCTCCACTTT	CASSLRTYSPLHF
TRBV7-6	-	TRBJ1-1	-	TGTGCCATCCTTTCGTACATGAACACTGAAGCTTTCTTT	CAILSYMNTEAFF
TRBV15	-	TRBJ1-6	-	TGTGCCACCAGCTATTCCGGGGTTAAGAGCTCCTATAATTCACCCCTCCACTTT	CATSYSGVKSSYNSPLHF
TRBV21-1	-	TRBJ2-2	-	TGTGCCAGCAGCATCCGACAGGGGGCCCACACCGGGGAGCTGTTTTTT	CASSIRQGAHTGELFF
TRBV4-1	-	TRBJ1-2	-	TGCGCCAGCAGTTCCACCGGCAACCGGGATGGCTACACCTTC	CASSSTGNRDGYTF
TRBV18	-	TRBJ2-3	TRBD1	TGTGCCAGCTCACCCGACAGGGTAAGCACAGATACGCAGTATTTT	CASSPDRVSTDTQYF
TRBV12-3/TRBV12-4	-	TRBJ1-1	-	TGTGCCAGCTCGCATAGCATGAACACTGAAGCTTTCTTT	CASSHSMNTEAFF
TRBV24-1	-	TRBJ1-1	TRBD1	TGTGCCACCAGTGATTTGCACCGGATAGGGGGCATGAACACTGAAGCTTTCTTT	CATSDLHRIGGMNTEAFF
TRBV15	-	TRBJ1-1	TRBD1	TGTGCCACCAGCAGGGGACAGGGGACTGAAGCTTTCTTT	CATSRGQGTEAFF
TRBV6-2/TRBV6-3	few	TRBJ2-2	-	TGTGCCAGCAGTGAGGCCGGGGAGCTGTTTTTT	CASSEAGELFF
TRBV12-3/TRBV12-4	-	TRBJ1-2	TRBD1	TGTGCCAGCAGTATACAGGGGATCTATGGCTACACCTTC	CASSIQGIYGYTF
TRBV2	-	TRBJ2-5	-	TGTGCCACCGCGAGTTGGGAGGAAGAGACCCAGTACTTC	CATASWEEETQYF
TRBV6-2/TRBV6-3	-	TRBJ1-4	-	TGTGCCAGCAGTCGAAGCAGGGGTGCCAATGAAAAACTGTTTTTT	CASSRSRGANEKLFF
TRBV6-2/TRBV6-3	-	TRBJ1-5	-	TGTGCCAGCAGTAGACCCCTTACAGGGACGCCCCAGCATTTT	CASSRPLTGTPQHF
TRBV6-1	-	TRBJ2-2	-	TGTGCCAGCAGTGAAGCGCATGGAGGGACGGCCGGGGAGCTGTTTTTT	CASSEAHGGTAGELFF
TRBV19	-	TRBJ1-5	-	TGTGCCAGTACGGTGGAGGCAGATAGCAATCAGCCCCAGCATTTT	CASTVEADSNQPQHF
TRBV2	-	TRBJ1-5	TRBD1	TGTGCCAGCAGTGGCGGGACAGGGACTAGCAATCAGCCCCAGCATTTT	CASSGGTGTSNQPQHF
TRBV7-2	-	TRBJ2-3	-	TGTGCCAGCAGCTTAAGTGGCGGGATTGCCGCAGATACGCAGTATTTT	CASSLSGGIAADTQYF
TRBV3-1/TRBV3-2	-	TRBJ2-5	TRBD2	TGTGCCAGCAGTCTAGCGGGAGCCCAAGAGACCCAGTACTTC	CASSLAGAQETQYF
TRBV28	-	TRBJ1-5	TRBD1	TGTGCCAGCTCCGACAGGGGGCTGCAGCCCCAGCATTTT	CASSDRGLQPQHF
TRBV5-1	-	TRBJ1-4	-	TGCGCCAGCAGCAGGGGGTCAACTAATGAAAAACTGTTTTTT	CASSRGSTNEKLFF
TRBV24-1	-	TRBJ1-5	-	TGTGCCACCAGTGATCCCTCTCGGCCCCAGCATTTT	CATSDPSRPQHF
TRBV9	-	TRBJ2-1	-	TGTGCCAGCAGCCCCCGGTGGGCGGGAAGTGAGCAGTTCTTC	CASSPRWAGSEQFF
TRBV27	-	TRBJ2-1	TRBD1	TGTGCCACGGCCAGGACAGGGTCCTACAATGAGCAGTTCTTC	CATARTGSYNEQFF